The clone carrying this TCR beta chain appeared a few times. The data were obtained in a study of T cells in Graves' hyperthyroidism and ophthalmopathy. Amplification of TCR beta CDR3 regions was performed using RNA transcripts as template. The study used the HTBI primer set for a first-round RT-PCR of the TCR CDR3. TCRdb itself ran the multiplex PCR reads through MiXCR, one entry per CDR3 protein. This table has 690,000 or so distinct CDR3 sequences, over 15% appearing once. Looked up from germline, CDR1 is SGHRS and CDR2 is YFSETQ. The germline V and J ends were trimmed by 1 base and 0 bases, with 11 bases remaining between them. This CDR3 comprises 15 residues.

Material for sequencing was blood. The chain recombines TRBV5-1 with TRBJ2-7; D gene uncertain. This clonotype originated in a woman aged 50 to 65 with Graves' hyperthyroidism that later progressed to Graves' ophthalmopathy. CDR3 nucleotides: TGCGCCAGCAGCTTGAACCCGTCCCTCTCCTACGAGCAGTACTTC. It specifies CASSLNPSLSYEQYF.